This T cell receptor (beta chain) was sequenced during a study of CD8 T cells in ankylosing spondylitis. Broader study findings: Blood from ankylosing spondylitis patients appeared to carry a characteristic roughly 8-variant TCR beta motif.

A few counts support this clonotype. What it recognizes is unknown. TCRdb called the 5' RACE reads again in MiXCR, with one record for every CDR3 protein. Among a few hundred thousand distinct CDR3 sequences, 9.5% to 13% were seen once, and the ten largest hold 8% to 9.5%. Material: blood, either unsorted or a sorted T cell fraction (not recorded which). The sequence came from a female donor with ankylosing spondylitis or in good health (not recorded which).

In nucleotides, the CDR3 is TGCGCCAGCAGCTTCATGATGGGGACAGGAGGCTCTGGGGCCAACGTCCTGACTTTC. This gives the protein CASSFMMGTGGSGANVLTF. The genes are TRBV5-1 and TRBJ2-6, with TRBD1 matching over 8 bases. Germline CDR1 and CDR2: SGHRS and YFSETQ. Trimming at V came to 2 bases and at J to 0 bases, leaving 10 bases not matched to a gene. This CDR3 is built from 19 residues. Together with reference TRBV5-1 and TRBJ2-6, the CDR3 gives the full variable domain: KAGVTQTPRYLIKTRGQQVTLSCSPISGHRSVSWYQQTPGQGLQFLFEYFSETQRNKGNFPGRFSGRQFSNSRSEMNVSTLELGDSALYLCASSFMMGTGGSGANVLTFGAGSRLTVL.